This T cell receptor (beta chain) was sequenced for a study of human T cells and chemical hapten exposure. Study-wide context: Readings were taken at 6 days from patch tests that had applied 0.01% DPC to the upper back.

Documented time point: patch test 3, about 24 weeks after DPC sensitization. Treatment here: therapeutic diphenylcyclopropenone sensitization with weekly scalp DPC. The CDR3 is 17 residues long. Germline-derived CDR1 and CDR2 are MNHEY and SVGEGT. The V gene end was trimmed by 6 bases and the J gene end by 7 bases; junction bases not matched to a gene: 21. Each cDNA molecule in the library carried unique molecular identifiers. From the RACE reads, TCRdb called clonotypes with MiXCR, one entry per CDR3 protein. Among 180,000 or so distinct CDR3 sequences listed, approximately 26% were seen once. The specimen comprised whole blood, sampled in connection with sensitization to the hapten diphenylcyclopropenone (DPC). The gene calls are TRBV6-2 or TRBV6-3 and TRBJ2-7, with TRBD2 matching 7 bases. This clonotype was sampled from a woman aged 40 to 50 with alopecia areata. Some clones in this sample may be carry-over from other donors' samples. CDR3 DNA: TGTGCCAGCAGGGCCGATCGACTAGTCCCGCGGCGGGGGGAGCAGTACTTC. Translating it yields CASRADRLVPRRGEQYF.